This T cell receptor (beta chain) was observed in a study of blood T cells in healthy people across ages. The authors ran a second PCR of about 6 to 11 cycles using a sample-barcoded 5' primer and a J-beta primer mix. Using its own MiXCR run on the 5' RACE reads, TCRdb lists one record per CDR3 protein. The data show roughly 2 million distinct CDR3 sequences, with 40% to 55% seen just once and around 2.1% held by the top ten. Comments on this clonotype: Its target is not known.

The study, taken as a whole, reports: Both higher diversity and more naive CD4+ cells marked long-lived donors when set against aged donors.

Extractions gave at least 5.5 micrograms of total RNA per sample. The germline CDR1 and CDR2 sequences are MNHNS and SASEGT. This CDR3 is 20 amino acids long. V shed 0 bases and J shed 4 bases, with 24 bases lying between them. J is TRBJ2-2 and V is TRBV6-1, with D possibly being TRBD1 (5 bases). Material for sequencing was blood. The receptor was isolated from a woman aged 40 to 55 in good health. The CDR3 DNA sequence: TGTGCCAGCAGTGAAGCACCGATATTTCTAGGCCAGGGCCTCACCGGGGAGCTGTTTTTT. Its protein product is CASSEAPIFLGQGLTGELFF.